This entry describes one T cell receptor (beta chain). This specimen comes from a study of patients and donors after allogeneic stem cell transplantation. TCRdb called the RT-PCR reads again in MiXCR, with one record for every CDR3 protein. Of about a million distinct CDR3 sequences listed, approximately 18% are singletons. In germline, CDR1 is SEHNR, CDR2 FQNEAQ (reference sequence). V was pared by 5 bases and J by 6 bases, with 7 bases of the junction left unmatched. The CDR3 loop spans 14 amino acids. Specimen: blood, either unsorted or a sorted T cell fraction (not recorded which). The sequence came from a human donor who was either an allogeneic HSCT recipient or a stem cell or donor lymphocyte infusion donor (not recorded which). It is not recorded whose cells these are; they may come from a transplant donor. The chain recombines TRBV7-9 with TRBJ1-2; 9 nucleotides agree with TRBD1. Here the CDR3 reads CASSKGQGEDGYTF. The CDR3, as DNA: TGTGCCAGCAGCAAGGGACAGGGAGAAGATGGCTACACCTTC.